This T cell receptor (beta chain) is from a study of T cells in Graves' hyperthyroidism and ophthalmopathy. This clonotype appeared many times. Amplified regions were TCR beta CDR3 sequences from RNA transcripts. Researchers ran a first-round RT-PCR on the TCR CDR3 using the HTBI primer set. One entry per CDR3 protein results from TCRdb running MiXCR on the multiplex PCR reads. The repertoire holds roughly 700,000 distinct CDR3 sequences, with approximately 15% as singletons. The CDR3 spans 13 residues. V lost 0 bases, J lost 8 bases, and 10 bases lay in between. Germline V gene data show CDR1 as MNHEY and CDR2 as SVGEGT.

The TCR originated in a woman younger than 35 with Graves' hyperthyroidism. The sequenced sample consisted of blood. This sequence joins TRBV6-2 or TRBV6-3 and TRBJ1-1; D is ambiguous. The CDR3 sequence: CASSYSVQTEAFF. CDR3 coding DNA: TGTGCCAGCAGTTACTCGGTTCAAACAGAAGCTTTCTTT.